The clone carrying this T cell receptor beta chain has a count of ten or more. What it binds is unknown. Unique molecular identifiers were used in preparing the TCRbeta library. Using its own MiXCR run on the PCR reads, TCRdb lists one record per CDR3 protein. The repertoire holds some 200,000 distinct CDR3 sequences, with 6.6% as singletons. This sample stems from a study of T-cell reconstitution after alpha-beta-depleted transplantation in children. Study observations and caveats: Some patients' high day-60 TCRbeta diversity was attributed to recipient cells surviving conditioning.

V dropped 6 bases and J dropped 4; count of bases not matched to a gene: 12. Germline-derived CDR1 and CDR2 are DFQATT and SNEGSKA (reference sequence). The CDR3 runs 15 residues. The V call is TRBV20-1, the J call TRBJ2-7; 10 nucleotides agree with TRBD1. The sample in question was PBMCs, obtained before TCRalphabeta/CD19-depleted stem cell transplant. This receptor was obtained from a boy between 2 and 10 years old with acute lymphoblastic leukemia, due to receive a stem cell transplant. This CDR3 reads CSATPSTGGWYEQYF. The CDR3 DNA reads TGCAGTGCCACCCCCTCGACAGGGGGCTGGTACGAGCAGTACTTC.